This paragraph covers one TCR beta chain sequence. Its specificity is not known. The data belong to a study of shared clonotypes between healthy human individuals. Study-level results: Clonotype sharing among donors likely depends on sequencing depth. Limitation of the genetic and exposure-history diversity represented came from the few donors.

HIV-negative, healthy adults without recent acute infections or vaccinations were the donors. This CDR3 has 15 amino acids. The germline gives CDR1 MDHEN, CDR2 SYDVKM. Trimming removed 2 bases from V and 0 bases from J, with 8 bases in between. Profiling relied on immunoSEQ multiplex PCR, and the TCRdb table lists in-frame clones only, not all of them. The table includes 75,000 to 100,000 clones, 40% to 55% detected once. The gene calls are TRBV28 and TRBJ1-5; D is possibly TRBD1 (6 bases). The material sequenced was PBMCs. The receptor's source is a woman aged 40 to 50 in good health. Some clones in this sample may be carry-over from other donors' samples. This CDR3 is CASSLPGHSNQPQHF. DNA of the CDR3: TGTGCCAGCAGTTTACCGGGACATAGCAATCAGCCCCAGCATTTT.